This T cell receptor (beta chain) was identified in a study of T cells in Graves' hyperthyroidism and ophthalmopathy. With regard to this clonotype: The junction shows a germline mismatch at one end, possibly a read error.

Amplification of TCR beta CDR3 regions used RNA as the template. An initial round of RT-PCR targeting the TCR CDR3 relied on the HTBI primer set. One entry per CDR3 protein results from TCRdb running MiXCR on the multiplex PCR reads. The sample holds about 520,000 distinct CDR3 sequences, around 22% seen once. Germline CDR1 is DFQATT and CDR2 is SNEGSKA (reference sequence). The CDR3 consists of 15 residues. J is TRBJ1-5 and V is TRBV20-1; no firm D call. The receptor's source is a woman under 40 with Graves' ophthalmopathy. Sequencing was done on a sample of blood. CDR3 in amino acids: CSAREWGGFKQPHHF. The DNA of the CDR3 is TGCAGTGCTAGAGAATGGGGTGGGTTTAAGCAGCCCCATCATTTT.